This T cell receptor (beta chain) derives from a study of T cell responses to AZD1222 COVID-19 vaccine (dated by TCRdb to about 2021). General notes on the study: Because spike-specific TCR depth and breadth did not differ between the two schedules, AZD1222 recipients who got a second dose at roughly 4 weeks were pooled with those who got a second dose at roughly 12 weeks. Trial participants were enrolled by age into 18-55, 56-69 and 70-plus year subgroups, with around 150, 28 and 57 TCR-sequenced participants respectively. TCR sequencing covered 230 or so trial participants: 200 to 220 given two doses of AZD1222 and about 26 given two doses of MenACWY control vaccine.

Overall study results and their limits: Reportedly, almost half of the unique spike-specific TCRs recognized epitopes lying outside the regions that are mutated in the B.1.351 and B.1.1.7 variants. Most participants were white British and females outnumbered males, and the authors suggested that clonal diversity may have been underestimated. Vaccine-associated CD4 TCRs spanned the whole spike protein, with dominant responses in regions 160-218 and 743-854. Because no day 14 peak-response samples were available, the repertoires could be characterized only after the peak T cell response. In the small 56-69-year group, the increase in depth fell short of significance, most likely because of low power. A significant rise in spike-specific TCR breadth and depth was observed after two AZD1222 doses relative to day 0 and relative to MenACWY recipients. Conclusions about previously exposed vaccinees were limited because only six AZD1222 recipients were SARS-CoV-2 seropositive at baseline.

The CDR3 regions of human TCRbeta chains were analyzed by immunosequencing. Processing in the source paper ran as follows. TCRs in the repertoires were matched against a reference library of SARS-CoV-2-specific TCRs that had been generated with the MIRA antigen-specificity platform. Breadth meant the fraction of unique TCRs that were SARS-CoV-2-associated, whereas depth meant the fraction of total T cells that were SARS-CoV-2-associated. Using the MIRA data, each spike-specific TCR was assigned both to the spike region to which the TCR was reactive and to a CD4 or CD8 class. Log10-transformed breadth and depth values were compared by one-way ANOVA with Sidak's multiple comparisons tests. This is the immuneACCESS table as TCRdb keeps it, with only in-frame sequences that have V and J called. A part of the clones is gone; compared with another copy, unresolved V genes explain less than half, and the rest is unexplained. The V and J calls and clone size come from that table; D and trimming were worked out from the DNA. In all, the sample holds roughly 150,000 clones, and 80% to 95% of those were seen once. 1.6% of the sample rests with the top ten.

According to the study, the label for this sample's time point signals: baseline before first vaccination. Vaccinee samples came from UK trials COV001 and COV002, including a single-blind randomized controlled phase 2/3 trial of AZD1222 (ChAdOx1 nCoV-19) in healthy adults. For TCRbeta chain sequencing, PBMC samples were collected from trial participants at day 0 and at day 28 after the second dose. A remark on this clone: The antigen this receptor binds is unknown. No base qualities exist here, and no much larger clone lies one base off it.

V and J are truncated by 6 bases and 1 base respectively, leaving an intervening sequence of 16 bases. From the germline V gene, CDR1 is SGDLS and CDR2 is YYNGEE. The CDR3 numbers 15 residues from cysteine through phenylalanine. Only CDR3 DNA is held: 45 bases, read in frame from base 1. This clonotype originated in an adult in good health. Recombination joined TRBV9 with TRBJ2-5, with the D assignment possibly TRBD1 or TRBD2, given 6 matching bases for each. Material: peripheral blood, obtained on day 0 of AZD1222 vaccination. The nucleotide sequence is TGTGCCAGCACCGTCACGGGGGCGCTCCAAGAGACCCAGTACTTC. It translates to CASTVTGALQETQYF. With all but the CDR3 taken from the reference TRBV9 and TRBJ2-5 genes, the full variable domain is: DSGVTQTPKHLITATGQRVTLRCSPRSGDLSVYWYQQSLDQGLQFLIQYYNGEERAKGNILERFSAQQFPDLHSELNLSSLELGDSALYFCASTVTGALQETQYFGPGTRLLVL.